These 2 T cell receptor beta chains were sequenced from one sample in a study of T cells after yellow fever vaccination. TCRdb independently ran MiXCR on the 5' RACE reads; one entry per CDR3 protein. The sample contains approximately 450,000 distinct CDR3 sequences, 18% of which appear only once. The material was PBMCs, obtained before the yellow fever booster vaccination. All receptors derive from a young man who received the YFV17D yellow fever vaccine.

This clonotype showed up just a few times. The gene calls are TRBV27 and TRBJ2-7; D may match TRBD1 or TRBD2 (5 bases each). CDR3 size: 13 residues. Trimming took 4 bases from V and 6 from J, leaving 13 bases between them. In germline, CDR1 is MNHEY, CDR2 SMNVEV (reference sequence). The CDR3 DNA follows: TGTGCCAGCAGTTCAGGGCGGGCGTCCGAGCAGTACGTC. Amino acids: CASSSGRASEQYV.

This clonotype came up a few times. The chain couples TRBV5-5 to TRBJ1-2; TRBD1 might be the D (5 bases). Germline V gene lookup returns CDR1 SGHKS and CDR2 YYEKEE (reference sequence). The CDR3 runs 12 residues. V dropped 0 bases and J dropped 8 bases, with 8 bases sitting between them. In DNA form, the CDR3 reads TGTGCCAGCAGCTTGGGGGACTGGGGCTACACCTTC. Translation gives CASSLGDWGYTF.